This T cell receptor beta chain comes out of a study of blood T cell repertoires in COVID-19. Study information: Italy, Spain and the United States were the sources of the convalescent and acute COVID-19 samples. PBMCs, B-cell-depleted T cells, or T cells were the source of the cDNA or gDNA that made up the material.

The germline gives CDR1 SQVTM, CDR2 ANQGSEA. Trimming took 5 bases from V and 4 from J; bases not matched to a gene: 3. The CDR3 extends over 12 amino acids. Original analysis: Amplification of reference gene primers was used by the study to estimate nucleated cell counts. Produced via immunoSEQ multiplex PCR; TCRdb's table is partial and in-frame only. That table supplies the V and J calls and clone size; D and trimming were determined from the DNA. The table shows fewer than 200,000 clones, with approximately 86% occurring only once. The sample was peripheral blood. The chain combines TRBV29-1 with TRBJ2-3; the match to TRBD2 covers 7 bases. This TCR derives from a man aged 50 or older with active or convalescent COVID-19. The CDR3 loop is CSVRTSADTQYF. In nucleotides, the CDR3 is TGCAGCGTTAGGACTAGTGCAGATACGCAGTATTTT.